The 18 T cell receptor beta chains in this list originate from one sample, sequenced in a study of cytomegalovirus exposure and HLA in healthy donors (TCRdb year 2017). The library was made by the immunoSEQ multiplex PCR assay. A mixture of 60 forward primers for TCR Vbeta segments and 13 reverse primers for TCR Jbeta segments was used in the multiplex PCR. Not all clones reach the TCRdb copy of this immuneACCESS table, which keeps in-frame sequences only. Checked studies attribute under half of the gap to unresolved V genes and leave the rest unexplained. This sample has some 190,000 clones in its table, and 80% to 85% of those were observed once. The ten largest make up 1.2% of the sample. The sequencing sample was made of PBMCs. These receptors all stem from a boy under 10 years old in good health and CMV-seronegative.

This clone was detected only once. J is TRBJ1-6 and V is TRBV4-3; 7 bases are shared with TRBD1. From germline, CDR1 is LGHNA and CDR2 YSLEER. This CDR3 is 15 amino acids long. After removal of 4 bases from V and 7 bases from J, the junction contained 7 bases not matched to a gene. The CDR3 DNA sequence: TGCGCCAGCAGCCGGTCCGGGACAGCAAATTCACCCCTCCACTTT. It encodes CASSRSGTANSPLHF.

The V call is TRBV2, the J call TRBJ2-7; TRBD2 matches at 9 bases. Germline CDR1 is SNHLY and CDR2 is FYNNEI. The CDR3 runs to 14 residues. With V trimmed by 4 bases and J by 3 bases, 4 bases remained unmatched. In DNA, the CDR3 is TGTGCCAGCAGTGGTGGCGGGAGGGTCTACGAGCAGTACTTC. The encoded protein is CASSGGGRVYEQYF. The complete variable domain, with remaining parts taken from reference TRBV2 and TRBJ2-7, reads EPEVTQTPSHQVTQMGQEVILRCVPISNHLYFYWYRQILGQKVEFLVSFYNNEISEKSEIFDDQFSVERPDGSNFTLKIRSTKLEDSAMYFCASSGGGRVYEQYFGPGTRLTVT.

The chain recombines TRBV18 with TRBJ1-1; perhaps TRBD1 as D (6 bases). CDR1 and CDR2 from the germline V gene are KGHSH and LQKENI. V dropped 4 bases and J dropped 4 bases, with 13 bases sitting between them. The CDR3 is 14 amino acids. The chain's CDR3 is CASSQNRAATEAFF. DNA of the CDR3: TGTGCCAGCTCACAAAACAGGGCTGCCACTGAAGCTTTCTTT.

The genes are TRBV18 and TRBJ1-1, with a tentative D call TRBD1 (5 bases). CDR1 KGHSH and CDR2 LQKENI come from the germline V gene. V lost 5 bases and J lost 4, with 20 bases in between. The CDR3 covers 16 residues. The CDR3 DNA is TGTGCCAGCTCATCGACCCCCCTCGGTAGGGGCACTGAAGCTTTCTTT. It translates to CASSSTPLGRGTEAFF.

V is TRBV4-2 and J is TRBJ2-1; 7 nucleotides match TRBD2. With V trimmed by 1 base and J by 7 bases, 13 bases remained unmatched. Per the germline V gene, CDR1 is LGHNA and CDR2 is YNFKEQ. This CDR3 contains 17 residues. In DNA form, the CDR3 reads TGTGCCAGCAGCCAAGGTCATGCGGGAGTGGGGGGGAATGAGCAGTTCTTC. Residues: CASSQGHAGVGGNEQFF.

The chain couples TRBV27 to TRBJ2-3, with TRBD2 matching 10 bases. V dropped 4 bases and J dropped 1; count of bases not matched to a gene: 5. From germline, CDR1 is MNHEY and CDR2 SMNVEV (reference sequence). The CDR3 runs to 16 residues. Here the CDR3 reads CASSYSSGGGTDTQYF. The CDR3 DNA is TGTGCCAGCAGTTACTCTAGCGGGGGAGGCACAGATACGCAGTATTTT.

The chain employs TRBV19 and TRBJ2-7; D ambiguous. This CDR3 contains 14 residues. Germline CDR1 reads LNHDA; CDR2 reads SQIVND (reference sequence). With 0 bases removed from V and 5 bases from J, the gap between germline ends came to 11 bases. This chain's CDR3 is CASSIDRTFDEQYF. As DNA, the CDR3 is TGTGCCAGTAGTATAGATCGAACTTTCGACGAGCAGTACTTC.

The V gene is TRBV7-9, the J gene TRBJ2-2; no reliable D call. Germline V lookup: CDR1 SEHNR, CDR2 FQNEAQ (reference sequence). This CDR3 spans 14 amino acids. V lost 4 bases and J lost 3, with 9 bases in between. Written as DNA, the CDR3 is TGTGCCAGCAGCTCATCTAGTGACACCGGGGAGCTGTTTTTT. Translation gives CASSSSSDTGELFF.

J is TRBJ1-2 and V is TRBV30; 9 bases fit TRBD1. Per the germline V gene, CDR1 is GTSNPN and CDR2 is SVGIG (reference sequence). After removal of 3 bases from V and 6 bases from J, the junction contained 5 bases not matched to a gene. The CDR3 length is 13 residues. CDR3 sequence (DNA): TGTGCCTGGAGAGGGACAGGGCGGGATGGCTACACCTTC. Its protein is CAWRGTGRDGYTF. The whole variable domain, filled in from reference TRBV30 and TRBJ1-2, reads SQTIHQWPATLVQPVGSPLSLECTVEGTSNPNLYWYRQAAGRGLQLLFYSVGIGQISSEVPQNLSASRPQDRQFILSSKKLLLSDSGFYLCAWRGTGRDGYTFGSGTRLTVV.

The rearrangement uses TRBV28 and TRBJ2-7, with 9 bases fitting TRBD2. The CDR3 is made up of 15 amino acids. The trim removed 4 bases at V and 4 bases at J, leaving 8 bases unmatched. CDR1 and CDR2 from the germline V gene are MDHEN and SYDVKM. CDR3 sequence: CASSSPGGGAYEQYV. In DNA form, the CDR3 reads TGTGCCAGCAGTTCCCCAGGCGGGGGGGCTTACGAGCAGTACGTC.

The chain recombines TRBV2 with TRBJ1-2, with a tentative D call TRBD1 (6 bases). Per the germline V gene, CDR1 is SNHLY and CDR2 is FYNNEI. The CDR3 contains 12 residues. The ends were cut back, 5 bases at V and 6 bases at J, with 10 bases in the middle. CDR3 coding DNA: TGTGCCAGCAGTCACAGGGTTAATGGCTACACCTTC. This translates into CASSHRVNGYTF.

This clone was seen more than once but under ten times. The chain links TRBV2 to TRBJ1-1; 7 positions agree with TRBD1. The J segment lost 5 bases and the V segment lost 3 bases, leaving 3 bases of the junction unmatched. The CDR3 is 13 residues long. Germline V CDR1 and CDR2: SNHLY, FYNNEI. The CDR3 is CASSDRGETEAFF. The CDR3 bases are TGTGCCAGCAGTGACAGGGGGGAAACTGAAGCTTTCTTT. Supplemented by reference TRBV2 and TRBJ1-1, the full variable domain reads EPEVTQTPSHQVTQMGQEVILRCVPISNHLYFYWYRQILGQKVEFLVSFYNNEISEKSEIFDDQFSVERPDGSNFTLKIRSTKLEDSAMYFCASSDRGETEAFFGQGTRLTVV.

The chain combines TRBV5-5 with TRBJ2-5; 7 nucleotides align to TRBD1. Germline CDR1 reads SGHKS; CDR2 reads YYEKEE (reference sequence). The CDR3 spans 16 residues. V lost 0 bases to trimming and J lost 4 bases; unmatched junction nucleotides: 9. CDR3 DNA: TGTGCCAGCAGCTTGGGGACAGGCGATTTCGGAGAGACCCAGTACTTC. Translated: CASSLGTGDFGETQYF.

This chain uses TRBV13 with TRBJ2-2; 8 positions match TRBD1. This CDR3 contains 14 residues. Germline lookup yields CDR1 PRHDT and CDR2 FYEKMQ (reference sequence). V lost 4 bases, J lost 5 bases, and 3 bases stayed unmatched. DNA of the CDR3: TGTGCCAGCAGCTCAACAGGGGGGACCGGGGAGCTGTTTTTT. Protein product: CASSSTGGTGELFF.

This chain connects TRBV5-5 to TRBJ1-2; D remains unclear. The V and J ends lost 0 bases and 6 bases respectively, with 12 bases between them. This CDR3 is built from 14 residues. CDR1 is SGHKS, CDR2 YYEKEE, per germline (reference sequence). The DNA of the CDR3 is TGTGCCAGCAGCTTGGGACTTGGGTCGGATGGCTACACCTTC. It encodes CASSLGLGSDGYTF.

The V gene is TRBV29-1, the J gene TRBJ2-7; D possibly corresponds to TRBD2 (6 bases). V was clipped by 4 bases and J by 5 bases, with 12 bases between them. This CDR3 is 12 amino acids long. Germline CDR1 reads SQVTM; CDR2 reads ANQGSEA. CDR3: CSVVGSLHEQYF. As DNA, the CDR3 is TGCAGCGTTGTCGGGAGCCTCCACGAGCAGTACTTC.

The CDR3 is CASSGGRTAYGYTF. The CDR3 region has the DNA TGTGCCAGCAGCGGAGGTCGGACAGCCTATGGCTACACCTTC. This rearrangement joins TRBV9 to TRBJ1-2; a possible D gene is TRBD1 (6 bases). V lost 3 bases and J lost 4, with 13 bases in between. This CDR3 region has 14 residues. Germline CDR1 and CDR2: SGDLS and YYNGEE.

The chain uses TRBV30 and TRBJ2-1; TRBD2 matches at 9 bases. The germline V gene encodes CDR1 GTSNPN and CDR2 SVGIG (reference sequence). J was trimmed by 9 bases and V by 0 bases; bases with no gene match: 3. The CDR3 is made up of 13 amino acids. This CDR3 is CAWSVAGGGEQFF. The CDR3 region has the DNA TGTGCCTGGAGTGTGGCGGGGGGGGGTGAGCAGTTCTTC. Full variable domain (missing parts from reference TRBV30 and TRBJ2-1): SQTIHQWPATLVQPVGSPLSLECTVEGTSNPNLYWYRQAAGRGLQLLFYSVGIGQISSEVPQNLSASRPQDRQFILSSKKLLLSDSGFYLCAWSVAGGGEQFFGPGTRLTVL.